This TCR beta chain was captured in a study of CD8 T cells in Susac syndrome. Study at large: Clinically active disease was present in over 5 of the sequenced Susac syndrome patients. 8 or 9 of these patients were in remission.

In this sample, this clonotype turned up once. CDR1 SGHTA and CDR2 FQGTGA come from the germline V gene. Trimming took off 6 bases at V and 4 bases at J, with 12 bases between the two ends. CDR3 length: 13 residues. Reverse transcription of roughly 0.5 to 1 ug RNA was carried out with random hexamers. TCRdb fed the immunoSEQ multiplex PCR reads into MiXCR, producing one record per CDR3 protein. The sample shows around 170,000 distinct CDR3 sequences, almost 96% of them seen only once. Patients with Susac syndrome met the recently defined diagnostic criteria for definite or probable disease. The CD8+ and CD4+ T cells were isolated magnetically using a negative isolation approach, whereas the TEMRA cells were enriched by FACS.

Sequenced: CD4+ T cells from PBMCs. This TCR was recovered from a human donor with Susac syndrome. J is TRBJ2-5 and V is TRBV7-3; D unclear. This CDR3 reads CASSSGVGETQYF. Here the CDR3 DNA reads TGTGCCAGCAGTAGTGGGGTAGGAGAGACCCAGTACTTC.